A single sample gave rise to the 13 T cell receptor beta chains below, sequenced in a study of T cells in localized non-small cell lung cancer. Here immunoSEQ multiplex PCR was the method, and the copy in TCRdb shows in-frame clones only, minus some. The table shows 2,500 or so clones, with more than 25% occurring only once. The sample was lung tumor tissue, taken before any cancer treatment. The receptors here all came from a woman aged 40 to 75 with stage I lung adenocarcinoma.

V and J are TRBV28 and TRBJ2-1; D not resolved. This CDR3 contains 13 residues. Between the trimmed V and J ends, which lost 6 bases and 6 bases, there was a span of 12 bases. CDR1 is MDHEN and CDR2 is SYDVKM in the germline V gene. CDR3 in amino acids: CASRASGGNEQFF. The CDR3 DNA reads TGTGCCAGCAGGGCCTCGGGTGGCAATGAGCAGTTCTTC.

J is TRBJ1-1 and V is TRBV30, with unresolved D. The CDR3 is 13 residues long. The V and J ends lost 4 bases and 4 bases respectively, with 13 bases between them. Germline CDR1 reads GTSNPN; CDR2 reads SVGIG (reference sequence). The DNA for the CDR3 is TGTGCCTGGATTCGGCGGGAGCCCACTGAAGCTTTCTTT. This translates into CAWIRREPTEAFF.

The chain couples TRBV1 to TRBJ2-1; TRBD2, the table's D call, lacks a check against the DNA. TRBV1 is classified as a pseudogene. This CDR3 has 15 amino acids. The chain's CDR3 is CASSQSSGVLNEQFF. The CDR3 DNA reads TGCGCCAGCAGCCAATCTAGCGGGGTCCTTAATGAGCAGTTCTTC.

The chain carries TRBV18 and TRBJ2-6; unclear D gene. V was shortened by 3 bases and J by 0 bases, with 12 bases between the two germline ends. Germline-derived CDR1 and CDR2 are KGHSH and LQKENI. The CDR3 spans 17 residues. This CDR3 reads CASSPSGRISGANVLTF. CDR3 in DNA: TGTGCCAGCTCACCTTCCGGACGGATCTCTGGGGCCAACGTCCTGACTTTC. The full variable domain, with the rest looked up from reference TRBV18 and TRBJ2-6, is NAGVMQNPRHLVRRRGQEARLRCSPMKGHSHVYWYRQLPEEGLKFMVYLQKENIIDESGMPKERFSAEFPKEGPSILRIQQVVRGDSAAYFCASSPSGRISGANVLTFGAGSRLTVL.

This clone is classed as large. This chain links TRBV11-3 with TRBJ2-1; TRBD2 agrees at 7 bases. J was trimmed by 3 bases and V by 3 bases; bases with no gene match: 5. Germline CDR1 is SGHNT and CDR2 is YENEEA. This CDR3 spans 15 amino acids. CDR3 sequence: CASSFGGSDYNEQFF. The CDR3 DNA is TGTGCCAGCAGCTTTGGCGGGAGCGACTACAATGAGCAGTTCTTC.

In its sample, this clone was seen a few times. This chain joins TRBV15 and TRBJ2-1; D is unclear. The CDR3 sequence is 18 residues long. Trimming pared 0 bases from V and 5 bases from J, leaving 20 bases between. The V gene's germline CDR1 is LNHNV and CDR2 YYDKDF (reference sequence). CDR3 nucleotide sequence: TGTGCCACCAGCAGAGATCCTGTTACTTCAATAGGAAACAATGAGCAGTTCTTC. It specifies CATSRDPVTSIGNNEQFF.

This clone is labeled as medium-sized (0.01 to 0.1%). The rearrangement uses TRBV11-3 and TRBJ2-1; TRBD1 agrees at 10 bases. CDR1 and CDR2 (germline): SGHNT, YENEEA. V was clipped by 3 bases and J by 8 bases; unmatched bases: 7. The CDR3 spans 15 residues. Here the CDR3 DNA reads TGTGCCAGCAGCTTGGTGGGGACAGGGGAGCATGAGCAGTTCTTC. This sequence encodes CASSLVGTGEHEQFF.

This clone was seen more than once but under ten times. This rearrangement joins TRBV6-8 to TRBJ2-2, with D perhaps matching TRBD2 (6 bases). The CDR3 is made up of 16 amino acids. Germline loops: CDR1 MNHGY, CDR2 SAAAGT. Trimming pared 7 bases from V and 2 bases from J, leaving 17 bases between. Here the CDR3 reads CASNPFGSGNTGELFF. The CDR3 nucleotides are TGTGCCAGCAACCCCTTTGGTAGCGGTAACACCGGGGAGCTGTTTTTT.

The J gene is TRBJ2-1, the V gene TRBV7-1; D is uncertain. TRBV7-1 is identified as an open reading frame with a role that is uncertain. The CDR3 length is 15 residues. Trimming shortened V by 5 bases and J by 0 bases, and 11 bases separated the two germline ends. The CDR3 loop reads CASSPTHGSYNEQFF. CDR3 sequence (DNA): TGTGCCAGCAGCCCGACTCACGGCTCCTACAATGAGCAGTTCTTC.

This clone occurred a few times. The CDR3 DNA is TGTGCCAGCAGCTTTACAAGGGCGGGACTAGCGGATGAGCAGTTCTTC. It is translated as CASSFTRAGLADEQFF. V usage is TRBV11-3 and J usage is TRBJ2-1, with 11 positions matching TRBD2. The CDR3 covers 16 residues. Germline V CDR1 and CDR2: SGHNT, YENEEA. After removal of 3 bases from V and 8 bases from J, the junction contained 9 bases not matched to a gene.

The CDR3 DNA reads as TGTGCCAGCTCACCCAGTAGAGCTGAAGCTTTCTTT. Its protein is CASSPSRAEAFF. The chain employs TRBV18 and TRBJ1-1; D not certain. Trimming shortened V by 3 bases and J by 6 bases, and 8 bases separated the two germline ends. The CDR3 is made up of 12 amino acids. Germline CDR1 reads KGHSH; CDR2 reads LQKENI.

The sample holds a few counts of this clone. The CDR3 spells CATSRANPVDEQFF. CDR3 nucleotides: TGTGCCACCAGCAGAGCTAACCCCGTCGATGAGCAGTTCTTC. The chain combines TRBV15 with TRBJ2-1; no clear D gene. V shed 1 base and J shed 8 bases, with 12 bases lying between them. CDR1 is LNHNV and CDR2 is YYDKDF in the germline V gene (reference sequence). The CDR3 has 14 residues.

The genes are TRBV19 and TRBJ2-2; TRBD2 aligns across 7 bases. This CDR3 has 15 amino acids. Germline values: CDR1 LNHDA, CDR2 SQIVND (reference sequence). After removal of 3 bases from V and 4 bases from J, the junction contained 5 bases not matched to a gene. The CDR3 here is CASSMSGGSTGELFF. Written as DNA, the CDR3 is TGTGCCAGTAGTATGTCGGGCGGGAGCACCGGGGAGCTGTTTTTT. Looking up the rest from reference TRBV19 and TRBJ2-2 gives the full variable domain: DGGITQSPKYLFRKEGQNVTLSCEQNLNHDAMYWYRQDPGQGLRLIYYSQIVNDFQKGDIAEGYSVSREKKESFPLTVTSAQKNPTAFYLCASSMSGGSTGELFFGEGSRLTVL.